A selection of T cell receptor beta chains follows, all from one sample in a study of cytomegalovirus exposure and HLA in healthy donors. Profiled with immunoSEQ multiplex PCR; TCRdb holds only in-frame clones, not every one. The data show fewer than 250,000 clones, with 82% seen just once and approximately 6% held by the top ten. The specimen was PBMCs. The origin of the receptors is a man in his forties or fifties in good health and CMV-seropositive. Each CDR3 is given with its conserved first and last residue. A D gene is named only where the DNA matches it firmly. For some rows the clone size is stated as once, few or many, or as a class when expanded; others skip it.

d_call j_call clone_size v_call cdr3_nt cdr3_aa
- TRBJ2-1 - TRBV27 TGTGCCAGCAGTTTATCGGCGACAGGCGATGAGCAGTTCTTC CASSLSATGDEQFF
TRBD2 TRBJ2-3 few TRBV6-4 TGTGCCAGCAGTGACTCATCGAGCGGGAGGGCCAGTGATACGCAGTATTTT CASSDSSSGRASDTQYF
- TRBJ2-3 few TRBV29-1 TGCAGCGTCTGCGGGAGCACAGATACGCAGTATTTT CSVCGSTDTQYF
TRBD2 TRBJ2-3 - TRBV15 TGTGCCACCAGCTTAGCGGGAGGACCAGATACGCAGTATTTT CATSLAGGPDTQYF
- TRBJ2-5 - TRBV5-1 TGCGCCAGCAGCACAACAGGGTCCGGTGGGGAGACCCAGTACTTC CASSTTGSGGETQYF
TRBD1 TRBJ1-5 - TRBV6-5 TGTGCCAGCAGTTCGGGACAGGGTGTTCAGCCCCAGCATTTT CASSSGQGVQPQHF
TRBD2 TRBJ2-5 - TRBV9 TGTGCCAGCACCAGACTAGCGGGAGAACGTGAGACCCAGTACTTC CASTRLAGERETQYF
TRBD2 TRBJ2-7 - TRBV4-2 TGTGCCAGCAGGAGTAGCGGGAGCTACGAGCAGTACTTC CASRSSGSYEQYF
- TRBJ1-5 - TRBV7-2 TGTGCCAGCAGCTTAGAAGGACACGGTAATCAGCCCCAGCATTTT CASSLEGHGNQPQHF
- TRBJ2-1 - TRBV7-2 TGTGCCAGCAGCTGGGACTCTTACAATGAGCAGTTCTTC CASSWDSYNEQFF